This record concerns one T cell receptor beta chain sequence. Which antigen it targets is not known. No quality values exist for individual bases; no much larger clone is one base distant. This sample is part of a study of T cell changes during pregnancy in multiple sclerosis (dated by TCRdb to the late 2010s). Regarding the complete study: The study examined how the T cell repertoire changed over the course of pregnancy in women with multiple sclerosis.

Libraries were made using the immunoSEQ multiplex PCR assay. Imported from immuneACCESS, the table was reduced by TCRdb to in-frame sequences with V and J called. These copies leave out some clones; in studies compared against another copy, an unresolved V gene accounts for under half, and the cause of the remainder is not known. The sample table lists 91,000 or so clones, 93% of them with a count of one. Over 0.85% of the sample rests with the top ten. This sequence originates from a female donor with multiple sclerosis, enrolled in a pregnancy study. Here the sequenced sample was peripheral blood, taken after pregnancy.

This receptor carries the CDR3 CASSSGTSGASETQYF. The DNA reads TGTGCCAGCAGTTCCGGGACTAGCGGAGCCTCTGAGACCCAGTACTTC. This chain is built from TRBV7-9 and TRBJ2-5; 11 central bases correspond to TRBD2. The germline V gene (reference sequence) gives CDR1 as SEHNR and CDR2 as FQNEAQ. Here V drops 6 bases and J drops 5 bases, and the junction holds 11 bases not matched to any gene. Including cysteine and phenylalanine, the CDR3 has 16 amino acids. The read is trimmed to its CDR3 DNA, 48 bases read in frame from base 1.